Listed here are 11 T cell receptor beta chains from one sample, sequenced in a study of beta chain features in type 1 diabetes. Expressed TCRB transcripts were sequenced because the isolated RNA had all been reverse transcribed beforehand. Here immunoSEQ multiplex PCR was the method, and the copy in TCRdb shows in-frame clones only, minus some. The sample carries a few hundred thousand clones, roughly 11% recorded once. Antigens for these TCRs are unknown. Study-wide findings and caveats: All four CD4+ subsets of Type 1 diabetes patients contained TCRB CDR3s that were moderately but significantly shorter.

The specimen was naive CD4+ T cells from blood. These receptor sequences come from a man aged 25-45 years with type 1 diabetes.

This clone was seen a few times. The chain combines TRBV7-3 with TRBJ2-1; 8 bases map to TRBD2. The CDR3 has 14 amino acids. The junction had 8 bases not matched to a gene; V was cut back by 7 bases and J by 6 bases. CDR1 and CDR2 from the germline V gene are SGHTA and FQGTGA. In DNA, the CDR3 is TGTGCCAGCACGTCGGGGGGGCGCGGCAATGAGCAGTTCTTC. Protein: CASTSGGRGNEQFF.

DNA of the CDR3: TGCGCCAGCAGCCAGGTCCCCGGGATCTCCTACAATGAGCAGTTCTTC. Its protein product is CASSQVPGISYNEQFF. V and J are TRBV5-1 and TRBJ2-1; a weak D match, TRBD2 (5 bases). The CDR3 runs 16 residues. CDR1 and CDR2 (germline): SGHRS, YFSETQ. Trimming pared 4 bases from V and 0 bases from J, leaving 14 bases between.

The chain is built from TRBV9 and TRBJ2-5; 10 nucleotides agree with TRBD2. Germline CDR1 and CDR2: SGDLS and YYNGEE. The V and J ends lost 0 bases and 3 bases, in that order; junction bases with no gene match: 8. The CDR3 has 17 amino acids. CDR3 residues: CASSVESGGAVEETQYF. CDR3 nucleotides: TGTGCCAGCAGCGTAGAAAGCGGGGGGGCCGTCGAAGAGACCCAGTACTTC.

This clone was picked up a small number of times. CDR3 loop: CASSETVRGQPQHF. DNA of the CDR3: TGTGCCAGCAGTGAAACAGTCCGGGGTCAGCCCCAGCATTTT. The chain joins TRBV2 to TRBJ1-5; no clear D. The CDR3 sequence is 14 residues long. Germline assignment: CDR1 SNHLY and CDR2 FYNNEI. Trimming took off 2 bases at V and 6 bases at J, with 11 bases between the two ends.

The genes are TRBV7-2 and TRBJ2-1, with D perhaps TRBD1 (5 bases). CDR1 and CDR2 from the germline V gene are SGHTA and FQGNSA. Trimming cost V 6 bases and J 4 bases, with 16 bases left between them. The CDR3 length is 15 residues. The CDR3 loop reads CASSSREGVYNEQFF. In DNA form, the CDR3 reads TGTGCCAGCAGTTCCAGGGAAGGGGTATACAATGAGCAGTTCTTC.

J is TRBJ2-1 and V is TRBV10-3; the D is unclear. V was trimmed by 5 bases and J by 8 bases, leaving 19 bases between them. Per germline, CDR1 ENHRY and CDR2 SYGVKD. CDR3 length: 15 amino acids. CDR3 amino acids: CAISSPGMGLYEQFF. The CDR3 coding sequence is TGTGCCATCAGTTCTCCGGGTATGGGTTTGTATGAGCAGTTCTTC.

This clone appeared a few times. The chain uses TRBV30 and TRBJ1-3; D remains ambiguous. The germline V gene has CDR1 GTSNPN and CDR2 SVGIG (reference sequence). CDR3 size: 12 residues. V was shortened by 8 bases and J by 0 bases, with 8 bases between the two germline ends. The CDR3 region is CAAAFSGNTIYF. The CDR3 nucleotides are TGTGCCGCGGCCTTCTCTGGAAACACCATATATTTT.

This clone has only a few counts. The rearrangement uses TRBV6-5 and TRBJ1-6; no definite D call. The V and J ends lost 0 bases and 7 bases respectively, with 7 bases between them. The CDR3 extends over 14 amino acids. Germline values: CDR1 MNHEY, CDR2 SVGAGI. The CDR3 region has the DNA TGTGCCAGCAGTTACTCGAGCAGGAATTCACCCCTCCACTTT. Protein sequence: CASSYSSRNSPLHF.

The rearrangement joins TRBV19 to TRBJ2-1, with 9 bases lining up with TRBD2. CDR1 is LNHDA, CDR2 SQIVND, per germline (reference sequence). The V and J ends lost 5 bases and 9 bases, in that order; junction bases with no gene match: 11. This CDR3 has 15 residues. The CDR3 sequence is CASSPTSGWGGEQFF. Written as DNA, the CDR3 is TGTGCCAGTAGTCCCACTAGCGGGTGGGGAGGTGAGCAGTTCTTC.

This chain joins TRBV21-1 and TRBJ1-1; the table's D call, TRBD1, was not checked against the DNA. TRBV21-1 counts as a pseudogene. The CDR3 sequence is 9 residues long. For the CDR3, the DNA is TGTGCCAGCAGGACAGGGGTTTTCTTT. Its protein product is CASRTGVFF.

In this sample, this clone turned up a few times. The chain combines TRBV14 with TRBJ2-1; maybe TRBD2 (7 bases). The CDR3 loop spans 14 amino acids. V was pared by 4 bases and J by 6 bases, with 13 bases between. CDR1 and CDR2 (germline): SGHDN, FVKESK. The CDR3, as DNA: TGTGCCAGCAGCCCCTGGGGGGGGCCCAATGAGCAGTTCTTC. Encoded protein: CASSPWGGPNEQFF.